The present TCR beta chain was sequenced within a study of long-term antiretroviral therapy in people with HIV. The authors ran the immunoSEQ assay, v3.0, at survey level. Assay: immunoSEQ multiplex PCR; the TCRdb copy retains only in-frame clones and omits some. The sample holds around 21,000 clones, around 83% seen once. V lost 0 bases and J lost 4; bases outside the gene matches: 11. This CDR3 is built from 17 residues. Germline V lookup: CDR1 SGDLS, CDR2 YYNGEE. The chain uses TRBV9 and TRBJ2-5; 8 bases align to TRBD2. The sequencing here drew on unsorted PBMCs, taken 0.2 years after starting antiretroviral therapy. This clonotype originated in a woman in her twenties or thirties with HIV. CDR3: CASSVGASGGAPETQYF. DNA for the CDR3: TGTGCCAGCAGCGTAGGTGCCAGCGGGGGAGCCCCAGAGACCCAGTACTTC.